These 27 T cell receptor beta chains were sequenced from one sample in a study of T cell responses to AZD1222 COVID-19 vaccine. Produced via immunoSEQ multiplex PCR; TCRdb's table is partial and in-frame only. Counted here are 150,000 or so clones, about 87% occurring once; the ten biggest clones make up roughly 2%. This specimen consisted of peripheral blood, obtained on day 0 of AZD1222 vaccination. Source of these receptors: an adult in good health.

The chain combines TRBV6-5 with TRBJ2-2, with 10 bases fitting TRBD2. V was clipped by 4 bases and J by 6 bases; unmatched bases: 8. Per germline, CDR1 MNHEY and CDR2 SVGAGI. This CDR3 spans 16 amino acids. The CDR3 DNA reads TGTGCCAGCAGTTTCAATACGCTAGCGGGAGCCGGGGAGCTGTTTTTT. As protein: CASSFNTLAGAGELFF.

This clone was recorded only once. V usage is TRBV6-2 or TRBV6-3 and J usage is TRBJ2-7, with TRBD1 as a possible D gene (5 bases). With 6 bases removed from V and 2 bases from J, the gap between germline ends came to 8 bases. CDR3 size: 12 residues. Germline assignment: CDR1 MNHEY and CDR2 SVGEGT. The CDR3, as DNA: TGTGCCAGCAGCGAGACAGCCTACGAGCAGTACTTC. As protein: CASSETAYEQYF.

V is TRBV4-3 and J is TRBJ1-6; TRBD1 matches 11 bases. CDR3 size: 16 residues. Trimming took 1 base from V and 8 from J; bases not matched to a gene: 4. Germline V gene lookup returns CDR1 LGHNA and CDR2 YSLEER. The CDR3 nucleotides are TGCGCCAGCAGCCAAGGAGGACAGGGGGCGTATTCACCCCTCCACTTT. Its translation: CASSQGGQGAYSPLHF.

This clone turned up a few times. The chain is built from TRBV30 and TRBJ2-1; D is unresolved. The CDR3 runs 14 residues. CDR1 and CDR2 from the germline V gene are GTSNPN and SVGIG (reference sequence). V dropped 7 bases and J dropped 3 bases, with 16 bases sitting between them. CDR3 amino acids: CALANGPLYNEQFF. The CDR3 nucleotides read TGTGCCTTGGCGAACGGGCCGCTCTACAATGAGCAGTTCTTC. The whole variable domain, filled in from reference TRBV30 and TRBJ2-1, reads SQTIHQWPATLVQPVGSPLSLECTVEGTSNPNLYWYRQAAGRGLQLLFYSVGIGQISSEVPQNLSASRPQDRQFILSSKKLLLSDSGFYLCALANGPLYNEQFFGPGTRLTVL.

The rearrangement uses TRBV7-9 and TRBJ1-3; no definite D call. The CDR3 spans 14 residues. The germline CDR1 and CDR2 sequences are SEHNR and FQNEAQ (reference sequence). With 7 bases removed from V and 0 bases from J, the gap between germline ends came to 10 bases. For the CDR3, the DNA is TGTGCCAGCAACGTAGGTCTCTCTGGAAACACCATATATTTT. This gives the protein CASNVGLSGNTIYF.

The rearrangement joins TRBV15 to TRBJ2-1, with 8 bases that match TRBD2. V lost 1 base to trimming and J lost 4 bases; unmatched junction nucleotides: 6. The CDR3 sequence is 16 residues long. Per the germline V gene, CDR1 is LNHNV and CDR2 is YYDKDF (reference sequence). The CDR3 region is CATSRVGTSRYNEQFF. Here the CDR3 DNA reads TGTGCCACCAGCAGAGTTGGGACTAGTAGGTACAATGAGCAGTTCTTC.

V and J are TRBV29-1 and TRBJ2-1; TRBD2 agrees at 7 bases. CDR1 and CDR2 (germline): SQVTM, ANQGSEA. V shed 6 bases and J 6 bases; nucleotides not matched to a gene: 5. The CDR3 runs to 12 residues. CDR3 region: CSVRRGSNEQFF. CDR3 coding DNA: TGCAGCGTCCGCCGCGGGAGCAATGAGCAGTTCTTC.

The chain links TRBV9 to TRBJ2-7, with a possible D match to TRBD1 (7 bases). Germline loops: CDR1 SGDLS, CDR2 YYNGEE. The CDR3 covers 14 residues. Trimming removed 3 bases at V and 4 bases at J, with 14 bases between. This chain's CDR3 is CASSAVEGAYEQYF. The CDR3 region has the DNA TGTGCCAGCAGCGCGGTGGAGGGGGCTTACGAGCAGTACTTC.

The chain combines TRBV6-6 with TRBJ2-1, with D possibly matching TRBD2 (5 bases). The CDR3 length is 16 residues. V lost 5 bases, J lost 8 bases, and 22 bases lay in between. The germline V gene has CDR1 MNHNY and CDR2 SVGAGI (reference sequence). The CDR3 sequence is CASSRIWRSGPDEQFF. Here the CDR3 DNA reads TGTGCCAGCAGTCGAATATGGAGGTCGGGCCCCGATGAGCAGTTCTTC.

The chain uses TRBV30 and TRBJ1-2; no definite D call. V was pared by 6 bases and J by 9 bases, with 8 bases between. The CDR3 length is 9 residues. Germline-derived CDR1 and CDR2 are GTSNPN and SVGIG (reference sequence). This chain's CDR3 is CACGGSYTF. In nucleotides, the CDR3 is TGTGCCTGCGGAGGGAGCTACACCTTC.

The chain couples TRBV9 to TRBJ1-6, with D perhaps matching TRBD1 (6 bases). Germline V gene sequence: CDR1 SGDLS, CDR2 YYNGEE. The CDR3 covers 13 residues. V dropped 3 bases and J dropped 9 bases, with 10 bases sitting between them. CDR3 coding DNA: TGTGCCAGCAGCGAGGACAGCCTTTCACCCCTCCACTTT. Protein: CASSEDSLSPLHF.

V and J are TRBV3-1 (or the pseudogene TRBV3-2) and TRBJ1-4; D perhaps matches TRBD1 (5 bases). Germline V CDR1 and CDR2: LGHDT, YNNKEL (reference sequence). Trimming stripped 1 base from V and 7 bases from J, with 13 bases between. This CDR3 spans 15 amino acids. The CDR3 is CASSQGGRQSEKLFF. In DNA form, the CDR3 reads TGTGCCAGCAGCCAAGGGGGGAGGCAGAGTGAAAAACTGTTTTTT.

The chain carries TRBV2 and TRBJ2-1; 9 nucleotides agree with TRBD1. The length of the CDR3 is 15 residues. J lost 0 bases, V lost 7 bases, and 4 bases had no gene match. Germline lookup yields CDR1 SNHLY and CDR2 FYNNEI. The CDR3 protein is CASIRDRASYNEQFF. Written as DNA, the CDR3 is TGTGCCAGCATCCGGGACAGGGCCTCCTACAATGAGCAGTTCTTC. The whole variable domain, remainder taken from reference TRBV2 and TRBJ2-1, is EPEVTQTPSHQVTQMGQEVILRCVPISNHLYFYWYRQILGQKVEFLVSFYNNEISEKSEIFDDQFSVERPDGSNFTLKIRSTKLEDSAMYFCASIRDRASYNEQFFGPGTRLTVL.

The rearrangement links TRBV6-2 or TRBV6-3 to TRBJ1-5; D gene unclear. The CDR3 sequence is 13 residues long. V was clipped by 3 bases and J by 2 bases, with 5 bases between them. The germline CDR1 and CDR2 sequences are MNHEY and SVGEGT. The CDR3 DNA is TGTGCCAGCAGTTATGGGGGCAATCAGCCCCAGCATTTT. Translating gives CASSYGGNQPQHF.

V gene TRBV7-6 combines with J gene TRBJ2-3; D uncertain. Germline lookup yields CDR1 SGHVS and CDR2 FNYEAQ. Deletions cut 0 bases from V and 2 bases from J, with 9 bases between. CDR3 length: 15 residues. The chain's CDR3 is CASSLADGPTDTQYF. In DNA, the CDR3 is TGTGCCAGCAGCTTAGCAGACGGCCCCACAGATACGCAGTATTTT. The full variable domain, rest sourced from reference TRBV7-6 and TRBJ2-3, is GAGVSQSPRYKVTKRGQDVALRCDPISGHVSLYWYRQALGQGPEFLTYFNYEAQQDKSGLPNDRFSAERPEGSISTLTIQRTEQRDSAMYRCASSLADGPTDTQYFGPGTRLTVL.

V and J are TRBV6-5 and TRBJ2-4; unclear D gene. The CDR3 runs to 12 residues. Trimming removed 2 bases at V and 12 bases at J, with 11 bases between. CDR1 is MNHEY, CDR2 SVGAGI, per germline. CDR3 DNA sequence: TGTGCCAGCAGTTACGACCGTCTCACTCAGTACTTC. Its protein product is CASSYDRLTQYF.

As DNA, the CDR3 is TGTGCCAGTAGCGGACAGGTCTACAATCAGCCCCAGCATTTT. Amino acids: CASSGQVYNQPQHF. The chain links TRBV19 to TRBJ1-5, with 7 bases lining up with TRBD1. With 6 bases clipped from V and 3 bases from J, the junction kept 5 bases outside the gene matches. CDR3 length equals 14 residues. CDR1 and CDR2 from the germline V gene are LNHDA and SQIVND (reference sequence). Drawing the rest from reference TRBV19 and TRBJ1-5, the complete variable domain is DGGITQSPKYLFRKEGQNVTLSCEQNLNHDAMYWYRQDPGQGLRLIYYSQIVNDFQKGDIAEGYSVSREKKESFPLTVTSAQKNPTAFYLCASSGQVYNQPQHFGDGTRLSIL.

The CDR3, as DNA: TGTGCCAGCAGCAATTACAGGGCTGCTTTCTTT. Residues: CASSNYRAAFF. The chain joins TRBV5-5 to TRBJ1-1, with D maybe TRBD1 (6 bases). The V end lost 4 bases, the J end lost 11 bases, and 12 bases lay between the germline ends. This CDR3 spans 11 amino acids. The germline V gene encodes CDR1 SGHKS and CDR2 YYEKEE (reference sequence). Complete variable domain (other parts from reference TRBV5-5 and TRBJ1-1): DAGVTQSPTHLIKTRGQQVTLRCSPISGHKSVSWYQQVLGQGPQFIFQYYEKEERGRGNFPDRFSARQFPNYSSELNVNALLLGDSALYLCASSNYRAAFFGQGTRLTVV.

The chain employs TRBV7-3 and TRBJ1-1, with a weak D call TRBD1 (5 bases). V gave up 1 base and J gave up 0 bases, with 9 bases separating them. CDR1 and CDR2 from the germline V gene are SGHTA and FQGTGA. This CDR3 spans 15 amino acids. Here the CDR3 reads CASSLNGGVNTEAFF. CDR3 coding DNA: TGTGCCAGCAGCTTAAATGGGGGGGTGAACACTGAAGCTTTCTTT. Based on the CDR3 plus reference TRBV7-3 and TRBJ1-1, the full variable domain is GAGVSQTPSNKVTEKGKYVELRCDPISGHTALYWYRQSLGQGPEFLIYFQGTGAADDSGLPNDRFFAVRPEGSVSTLKIQRTERGDSAVYLCASSLNGGVNTEAFFGQGTRLTVV.

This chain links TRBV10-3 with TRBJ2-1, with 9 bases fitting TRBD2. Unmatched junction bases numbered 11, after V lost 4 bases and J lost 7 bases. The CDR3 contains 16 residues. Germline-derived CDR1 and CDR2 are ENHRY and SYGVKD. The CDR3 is CAISAVGSGSSNEQFF. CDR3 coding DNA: TGTGCCATCAGTGCCGTGGGTAGCGGGAGTTCGAATGAGCAGTTCTTC.

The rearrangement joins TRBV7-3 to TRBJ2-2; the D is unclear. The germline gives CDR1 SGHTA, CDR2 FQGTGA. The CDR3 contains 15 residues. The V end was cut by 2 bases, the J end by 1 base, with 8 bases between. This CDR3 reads CASSLGGRNTGELFF. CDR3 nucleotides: TGTGCCAGCAGCTTAGGTGGTAGGAACACCGGGGAGCTGTTTTTT.

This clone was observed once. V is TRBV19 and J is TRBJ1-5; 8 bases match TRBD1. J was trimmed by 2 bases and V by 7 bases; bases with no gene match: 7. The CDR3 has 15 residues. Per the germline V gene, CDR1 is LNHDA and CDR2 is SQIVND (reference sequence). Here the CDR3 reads CASTILDRGNQPQHF. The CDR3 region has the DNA TGTGCCAGTACCATTTTGGACAGGGGCAATCAGCCCCAGCATTTT.

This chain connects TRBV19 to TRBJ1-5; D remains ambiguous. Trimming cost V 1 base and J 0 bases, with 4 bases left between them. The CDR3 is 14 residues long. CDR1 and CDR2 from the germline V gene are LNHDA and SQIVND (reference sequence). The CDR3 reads CASSIGSSNQPQHF. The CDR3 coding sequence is TGTGCCAGTAGTATAGGCAGTAGCAATCAGCCCCAGCATTTT.

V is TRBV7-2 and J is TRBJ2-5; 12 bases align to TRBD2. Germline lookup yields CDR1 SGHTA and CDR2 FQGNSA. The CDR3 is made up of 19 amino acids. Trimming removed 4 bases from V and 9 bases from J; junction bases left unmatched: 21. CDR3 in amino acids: CASSSLSRTSGGRRVAQYF. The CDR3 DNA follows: TGTGCCAGCAGCTCTCTGAGCCGTACTAGCGGGGGGAGAAGGGTGGCCCAGTACTTC.

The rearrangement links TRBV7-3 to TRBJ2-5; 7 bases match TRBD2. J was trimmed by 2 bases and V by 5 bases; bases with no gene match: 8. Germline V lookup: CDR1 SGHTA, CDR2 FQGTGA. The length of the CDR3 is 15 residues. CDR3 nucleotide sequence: TGTGCCAGCAGCCTGGGGAGGGGAGGACAAGAGACCCAGTACTTC. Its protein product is CASSLGRGGQETQYF.

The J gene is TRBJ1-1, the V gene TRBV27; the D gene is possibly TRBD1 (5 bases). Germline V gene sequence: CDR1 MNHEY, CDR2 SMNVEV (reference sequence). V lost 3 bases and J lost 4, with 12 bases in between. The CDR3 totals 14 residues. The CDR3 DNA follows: TGTGCCAGCAGTTTCTGGGGTAGGGGCACTGAAGCTTTCTTT. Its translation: CASSFWGRGTEAFF.

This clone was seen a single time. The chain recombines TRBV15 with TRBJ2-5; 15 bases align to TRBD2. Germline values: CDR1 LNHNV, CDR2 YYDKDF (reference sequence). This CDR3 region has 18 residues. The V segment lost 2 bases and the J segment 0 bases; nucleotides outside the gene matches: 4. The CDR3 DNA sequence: TGTGCCACCAGCAGATACGGACTAGCGGGAGGGTACCAAGAGACCCAGTACTTC. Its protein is CATSRYGLAGGYQETQYF. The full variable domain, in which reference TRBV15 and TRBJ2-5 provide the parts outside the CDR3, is DAMVIQNPRYQVTQFGKPVTLSCSQTLNHNVMYWYQQKSSQAPKLLFHYYDKDFNNEADTPDNFQSRRPNTSFCFLDIRSPGLGDTAMYLCATSRYGLAGGYQETQYFGPGTRLLVL.